This note documents a single TCR beta chain sequence. Its target is unknown. The CDR3 covers 14 residues. Trimming cost V 4 bases and J 1 base, with 11 bases left between them. Germline CDR1 is SGHRS and CDR2 is YFSETQ. This specimen comes from a study of OX40 agonist ivuxolimab in advanced cancers. Study as a whole: Of mixed ages from about 20 to 85 and averaging 60 years, the group was over 80% male. Study observations and caveats: Circulating CD4+ and CD8+ T cells showed clonal expansion by week 6 at 0.1 to 3.0 mg/kg.

Only in-frame clones appear in the TCRdb table, and some are missing; sequencing was by immunoSEQ multiplex PCR. In the table there are about 58,000 clones, approximately 88% of which are singletons. This sequence was found in an adult with an advanced solid tumor such as melanoma, head and neck, liver or kidney cancer. The chain couples TRBV5-1 to TRBJ1-1; TRBD1 is a possible D gene (5 bases). This material consisted of CD4+ or CD8+ T cells sorted from blood, taken in a trial of the OX40 agonist ivuxolimab. The CDR3 reads CASSANQGNTEAFF. Here the CDR3 DNA reads TGCGCCAGCAGCGCCAATCAGGGGAACACTGAAGCTTTCTTT.